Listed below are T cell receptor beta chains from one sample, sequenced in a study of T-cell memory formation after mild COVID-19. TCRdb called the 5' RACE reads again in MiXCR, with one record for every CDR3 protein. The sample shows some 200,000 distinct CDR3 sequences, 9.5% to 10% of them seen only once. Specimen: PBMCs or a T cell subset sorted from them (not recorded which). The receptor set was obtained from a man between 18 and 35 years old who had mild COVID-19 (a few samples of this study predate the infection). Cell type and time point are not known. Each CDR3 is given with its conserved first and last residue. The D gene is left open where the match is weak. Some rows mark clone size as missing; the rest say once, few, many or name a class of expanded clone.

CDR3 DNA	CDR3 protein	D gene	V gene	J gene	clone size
TGTGCCAGCAGCTTAACGACCCCTCCGATCACCGGGGAGCTGTTTTTT	CASSLTTPPITGELFF	-	TRBV7-3	TRBJ2-2	-
TGCAGTGCTAGATCTGGTCTCCACGAGCAGTACTTC	CSARSGLHEQYF	-	TRBV20-1	TRBJ2-7	many
TGTGCCAGCAGCCAAGGATATGGCGGGGCCTCAACCCAGCCCCAGCATTTT	CASSQGYGGASTQPQHF	-	TRBV3-1	TRBJ1-5	many
TGTGCCAGCAGCAAAGGGGGAGGGGGAAGTACGGATCAGCCCCAGCATTTT	CASSKGGGGSTDQPQHF	-	TRBV21-1	TRBJ1-5	-
TGCGCCAGCAGCCGACAAACCGGACATCATGAAAAACTGTTTTTT	CASSRQTGHHEKLFF	-	TRBV5-1	TRBJ1-4	few
TGTGCTGGGGGGGACAGGAGCTCCTACGAGCAGTACTTC	CAGGDRSSYEQYF	-	TRBV2	TRBJ2-7	-
TGCAGCGCCAAGCGGGCAGGGAGAGAGACCCAGTACTTC	CSAKRAGRETQYF	-	TRBV29-1	TRBJ2-5	many
TGCGCCAGCAGCACGGACAGCTCCCCCCTGGGGACCCAGTACTTC	CASSTDSSPLGTQYF	-	TRBV5-1	TRBJ2-5	-
TGCGCCAGCAGCTTGAGCCAGGGGACTGAAGCTTTCTTT	CASSLSQGTEAFF	-	TRBV5-1	TRBJ1-1	many
TGTGCCAGCAGCTTAGAAGCCCTTCGTGGACTAGCGGTTCACGGGGAGCTGTTTTTT	CASSLEALRGLAVHGELFF	TRBD2	TRBV7-2	TRBJ2-2	many
TGTGCCAGCTCACCACAGGGGGAAGAGACCCAGTACTTC	CASSPQGEETQYF	-	TRBV18	TRBJ2-5	many
TGTGCCAGCAGTTTGCAGGGACCGCCGAACACCGGGGAGCTGTTTTTT	CASSLQGPPNTGELFF	-	TRBV12-3/TRBV12-4	TRBJ2-2	-
TGTGCCAGCAGCCTAGACAGGGCGAACATTCAGTACTTC	CASSLDRANIQYF	TRBD1	TRBV5-6	TRBJ2-4	many
TGTGCCAGCAGCTTGGCAGGGCCCAATCAGCCCCAGCATTTT	CASSLAGPNQPQHF	-	TRBV7-2	TRBJ1-5	many
TGCGCCAGCAGCTTACTAGCGGGGGAGAAAACGCAGTATTTT	CASSLLAGEKTQYF	TRBD2	TRBV5-1	TRBJ2-3	many
TGTGCCAGCTCACCACCCGGACAGGGATACGAGCAGTACTTC	CASSPPGQGYEQYF	TRBD1	TRBV18	TRBJ2-7	-
TGTGCCAGCAGGGGGACAGGGTACGACGAGCAGTACTTC	CASRGTGYDEQYF	TRBD1	TRBV6-6	TRBJ2-7	-